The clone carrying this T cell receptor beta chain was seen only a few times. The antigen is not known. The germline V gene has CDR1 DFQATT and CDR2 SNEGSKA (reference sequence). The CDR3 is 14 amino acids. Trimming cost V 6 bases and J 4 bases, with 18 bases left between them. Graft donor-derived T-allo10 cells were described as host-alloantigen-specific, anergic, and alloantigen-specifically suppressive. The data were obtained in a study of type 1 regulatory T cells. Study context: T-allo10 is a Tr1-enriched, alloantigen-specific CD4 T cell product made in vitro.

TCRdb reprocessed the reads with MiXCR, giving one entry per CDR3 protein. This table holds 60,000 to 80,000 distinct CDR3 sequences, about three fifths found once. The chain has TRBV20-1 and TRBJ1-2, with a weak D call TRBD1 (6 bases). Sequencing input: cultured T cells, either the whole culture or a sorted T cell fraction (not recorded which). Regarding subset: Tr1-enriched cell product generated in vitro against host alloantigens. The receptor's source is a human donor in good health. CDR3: CSADRGGQSYGYTF. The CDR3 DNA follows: TGCAGTGCCGACCGGGGGGGACAAAGCTATGGCTACACCTTC.